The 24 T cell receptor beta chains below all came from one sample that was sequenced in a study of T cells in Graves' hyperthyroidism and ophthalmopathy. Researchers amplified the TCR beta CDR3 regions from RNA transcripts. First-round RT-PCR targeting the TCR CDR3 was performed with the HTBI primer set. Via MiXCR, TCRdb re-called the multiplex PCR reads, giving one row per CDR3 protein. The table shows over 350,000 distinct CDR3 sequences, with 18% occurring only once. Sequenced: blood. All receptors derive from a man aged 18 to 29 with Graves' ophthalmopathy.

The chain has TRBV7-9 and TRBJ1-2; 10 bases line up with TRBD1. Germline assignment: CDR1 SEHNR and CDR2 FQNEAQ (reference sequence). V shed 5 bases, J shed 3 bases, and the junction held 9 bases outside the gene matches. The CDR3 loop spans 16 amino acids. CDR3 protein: CASSPSGDRGDYGYTF. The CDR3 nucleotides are TGTGCCAGCAGCCCTTCGGGGGACAGGGGCGACTATGGCTACACCTTC.

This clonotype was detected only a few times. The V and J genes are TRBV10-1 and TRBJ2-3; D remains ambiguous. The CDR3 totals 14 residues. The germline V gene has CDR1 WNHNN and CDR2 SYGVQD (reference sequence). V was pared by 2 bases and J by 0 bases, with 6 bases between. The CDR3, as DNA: TGCGCCAGCAGTGAGGTCCAGAGCACAGATACGCAGTATTTT. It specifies CASSEVQSTDTQYF.

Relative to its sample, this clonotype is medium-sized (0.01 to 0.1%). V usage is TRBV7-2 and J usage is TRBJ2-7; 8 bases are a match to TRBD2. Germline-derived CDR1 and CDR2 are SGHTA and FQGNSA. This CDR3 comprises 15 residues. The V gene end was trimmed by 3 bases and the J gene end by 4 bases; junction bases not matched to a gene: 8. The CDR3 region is CASSLGGGISYEQYF. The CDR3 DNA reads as TGTGCCAGCAGCTTGGGCGGGGGGATTTCGTACGAGCAGTACTTC. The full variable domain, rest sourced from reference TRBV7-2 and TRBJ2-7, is GAGVSQSPSNKVTEKGKDVELRCDPISGHTALYWYRQSLGQGLEFLIYFQGNSAPDKSGLPSDRFSAERTGGSVSTLTIQRTQQEDSAVYLCASSLGGGISYEQYFGPGTRLTVT.

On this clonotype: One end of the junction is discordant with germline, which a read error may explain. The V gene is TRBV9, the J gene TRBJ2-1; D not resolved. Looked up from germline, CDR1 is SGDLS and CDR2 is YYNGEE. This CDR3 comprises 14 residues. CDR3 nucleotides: TGTGCCAGCAGCGCGGATAGCTCCTACAATGAGCAGCTCTTC. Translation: CASSADSSYNEQLF. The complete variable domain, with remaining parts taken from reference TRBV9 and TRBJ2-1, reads DSGVTQTPKHLITATGQRVTLRCSPRSGDLSVYWYQQSLDQGLQFLIQYYNGEERAKGNILERFSAQQFPDLHSELNLSSLELGDSALYFCASSADSSYNEQLFGPGTRLTVL.

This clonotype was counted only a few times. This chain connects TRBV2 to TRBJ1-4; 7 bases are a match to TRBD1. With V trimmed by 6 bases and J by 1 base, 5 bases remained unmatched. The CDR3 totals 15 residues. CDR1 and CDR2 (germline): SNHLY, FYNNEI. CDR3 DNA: TGTGCCAGCAGGATGCAGGGGGGAACTAATGAAAAACTGTTTTTT. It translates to CASRMQGGTNEKLFF.

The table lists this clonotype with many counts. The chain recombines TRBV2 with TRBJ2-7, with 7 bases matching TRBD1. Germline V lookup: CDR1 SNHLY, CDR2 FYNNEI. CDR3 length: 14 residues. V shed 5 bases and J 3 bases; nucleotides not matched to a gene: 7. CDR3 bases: TGTGCCAGCAGTTCTCGGGACAGCTTCTACGAGCAGTACTTC. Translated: CASSSRDSFYEQYF.

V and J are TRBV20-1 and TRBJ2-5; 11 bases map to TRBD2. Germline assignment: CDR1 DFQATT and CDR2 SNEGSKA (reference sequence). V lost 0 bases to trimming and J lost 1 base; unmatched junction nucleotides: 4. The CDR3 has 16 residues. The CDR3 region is CSARDSLAGGQETQYF. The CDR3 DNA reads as TGCAGTGCTAGAGATTCGCTAGCGGGGGGCCAAGAGACCCAGTACTTC.

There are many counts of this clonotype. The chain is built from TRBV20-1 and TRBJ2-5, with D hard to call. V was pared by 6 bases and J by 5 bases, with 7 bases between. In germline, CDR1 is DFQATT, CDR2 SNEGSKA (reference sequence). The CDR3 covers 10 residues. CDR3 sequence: CSAARETQYF. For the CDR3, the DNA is TGCAGTGCGGCAAGGGAGACCCAGTACTTC.

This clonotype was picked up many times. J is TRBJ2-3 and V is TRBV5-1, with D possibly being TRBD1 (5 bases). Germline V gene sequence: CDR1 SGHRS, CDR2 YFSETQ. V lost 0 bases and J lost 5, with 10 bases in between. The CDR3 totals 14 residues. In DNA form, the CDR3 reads TGCGCCAGCAGCTTGGAGGTCAGGGTAGATACGCAGTATTTT. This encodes CASSLEVRVDTQYF.

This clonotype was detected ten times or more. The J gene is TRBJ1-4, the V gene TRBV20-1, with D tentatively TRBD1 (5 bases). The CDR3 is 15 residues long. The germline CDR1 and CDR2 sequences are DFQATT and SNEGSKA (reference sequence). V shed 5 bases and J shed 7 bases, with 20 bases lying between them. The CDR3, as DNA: TGCAGTGCTGAACCCGACGAGGGGTGGCGTGAAAAACTGTTTTTT. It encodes CSAEPDEGWREKLFF.

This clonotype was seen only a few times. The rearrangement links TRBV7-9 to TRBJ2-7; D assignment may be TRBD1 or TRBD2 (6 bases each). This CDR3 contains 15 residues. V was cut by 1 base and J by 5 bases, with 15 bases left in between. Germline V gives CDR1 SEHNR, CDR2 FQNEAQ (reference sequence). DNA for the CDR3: TGTGCCAGCAGCTTAGTGGGGGGCCCGTCTGACGAGCAGTACTTC. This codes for CASSLVGGPSDEQYF.

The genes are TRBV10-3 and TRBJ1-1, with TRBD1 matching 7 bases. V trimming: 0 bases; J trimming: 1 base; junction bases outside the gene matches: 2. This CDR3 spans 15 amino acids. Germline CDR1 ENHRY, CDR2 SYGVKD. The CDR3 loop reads CAISESRGQNTEAFF. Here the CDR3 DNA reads TGTGCCATCAGTGAGTCGAGGGGGCAGAACACTGAAGCTTTCTTT.

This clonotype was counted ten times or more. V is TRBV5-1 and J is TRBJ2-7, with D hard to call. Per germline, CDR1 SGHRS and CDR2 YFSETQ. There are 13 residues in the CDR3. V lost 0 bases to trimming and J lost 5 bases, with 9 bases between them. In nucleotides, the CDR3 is TGCGCCAGCAGCTTGGCCGGCACCGACGAGCAGTACTTC. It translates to CASSLAGTDEQYF.

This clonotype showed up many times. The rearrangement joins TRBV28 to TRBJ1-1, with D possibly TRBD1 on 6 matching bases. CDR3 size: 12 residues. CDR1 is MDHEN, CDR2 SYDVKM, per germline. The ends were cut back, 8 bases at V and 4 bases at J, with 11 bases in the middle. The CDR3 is CASGRGGTEAFF. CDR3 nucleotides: TGTGCCAGCGGCAGGGGCGGCACTGAAGCTTTCTTT.

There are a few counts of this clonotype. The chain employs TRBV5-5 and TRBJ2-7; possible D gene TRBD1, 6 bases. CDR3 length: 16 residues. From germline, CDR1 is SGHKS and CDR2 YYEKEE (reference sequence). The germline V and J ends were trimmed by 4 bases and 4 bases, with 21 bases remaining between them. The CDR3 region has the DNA TGTGCCAGCAGCCCGGTGAGTGGGGGCGAGTTGTACGAGCAGTACTTC. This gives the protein CASSPVSGGELYEQYF.

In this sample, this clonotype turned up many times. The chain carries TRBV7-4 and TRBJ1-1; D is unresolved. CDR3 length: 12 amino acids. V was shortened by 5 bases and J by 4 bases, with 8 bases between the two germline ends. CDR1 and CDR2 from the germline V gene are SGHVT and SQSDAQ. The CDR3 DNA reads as TGTGCCAGCAGCCGGTTTTGCACTGAAGCTTTCTTT. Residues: CASSRFCTEAFF. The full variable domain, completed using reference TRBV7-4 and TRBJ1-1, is GAGVSQSPRYKVAKRGRDVALRCDSISGHVTLYWYRQTLGQGSEVLTYSQSDAQRDKSGRPSGRFSAERPERSVSTLKIQRTEQGDSAVYLCASSRFCTEAFFGQGTRLTVV.

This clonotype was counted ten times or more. In DNA, the CDR3 is TGCGCCAGCAGCTCGGGACAGGAAAATGAAAAACTGTTTTTT. This translates into CASSSGQENEKLFF. The chain couples TRBV5-1 to TRBJ1-4; 8 nucleotides align to TRBD1. The V gene's germline CDR1 is SGHRS and CDR2 YFSETQ. The junction had 3 bases not matched to a gene; V was cut back by 3 bases and J by 5 bases. The CDR3 is 14 amino acids. Full variable domain (rest looked up from reference TRBV5-1 and TRBJ1-4): KAGVTQTPRYLIKTRGQQVTLSCSPISGHRSVSWYQQTPGQGLQFLFEYFSETQRNKGNFPGRFSGRQFSNSRSEMNVSTLELGDSALYLCASSSGQENEKLFFGSGTQLSVL.

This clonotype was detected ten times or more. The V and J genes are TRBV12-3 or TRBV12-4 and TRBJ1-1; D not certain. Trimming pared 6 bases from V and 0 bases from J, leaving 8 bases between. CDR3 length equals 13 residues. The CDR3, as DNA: TGTGCCAGCAGACTGCTTATGAACACTGAAGCTTTCTTT. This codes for CASRLLMNTEAFF.

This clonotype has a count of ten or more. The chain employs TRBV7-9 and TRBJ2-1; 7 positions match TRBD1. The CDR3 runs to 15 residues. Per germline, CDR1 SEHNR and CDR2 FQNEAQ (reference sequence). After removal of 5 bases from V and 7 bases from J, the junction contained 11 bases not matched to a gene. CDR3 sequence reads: CASSPQGDTSNEQFF. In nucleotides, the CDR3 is TGTGCCAGCAGCCCCCAGGGGGACACCTCGAATGAGCAGTTCTTC.

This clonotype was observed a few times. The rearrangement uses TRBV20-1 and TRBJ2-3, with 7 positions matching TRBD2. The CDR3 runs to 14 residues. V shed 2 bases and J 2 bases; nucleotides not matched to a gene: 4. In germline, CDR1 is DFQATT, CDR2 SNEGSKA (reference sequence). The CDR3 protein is CSARLAVDTDTQYF. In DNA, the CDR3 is TGCAGTGCTAGACTAGCGGTTGACACAGATACGCAGTATTTT.

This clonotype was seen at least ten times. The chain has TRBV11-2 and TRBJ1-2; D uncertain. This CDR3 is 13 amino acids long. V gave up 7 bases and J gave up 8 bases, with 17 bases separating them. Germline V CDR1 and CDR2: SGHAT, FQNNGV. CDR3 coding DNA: TGTGCCAGCAACCCAACTCCCCCGGACGGCTACACCTTC. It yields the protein CASNPTPPDGYTF.

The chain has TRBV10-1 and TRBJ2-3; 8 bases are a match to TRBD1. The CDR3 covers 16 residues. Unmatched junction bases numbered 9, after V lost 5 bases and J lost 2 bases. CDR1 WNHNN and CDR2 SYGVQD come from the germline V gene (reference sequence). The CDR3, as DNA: TGCGCCAGCAGTATTGGACAGGGAGGCAACACAGATACGCAGTATTTT. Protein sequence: CASSIGQGGNTDTQYF.

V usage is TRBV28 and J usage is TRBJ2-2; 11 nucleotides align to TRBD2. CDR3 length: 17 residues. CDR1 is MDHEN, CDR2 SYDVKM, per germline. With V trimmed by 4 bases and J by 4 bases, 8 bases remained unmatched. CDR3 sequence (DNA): TGTGCCAGCAGTTACTCAACTAGCGGGGGAGCCACCGGGGAGCTGTTTTTT. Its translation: CASSYSTSGGATGELFF. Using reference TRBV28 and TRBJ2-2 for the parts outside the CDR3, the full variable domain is DVKVTQSSRYLVKRTGEKVFLECVQDMDHENMFWYRQDPGLGLRLIYFSYDVKMKEKGDIPEGYSVSREKKERFSLILESASTNQTSMYLCASSYSTSGGATGELFFGEGSRLTVL.

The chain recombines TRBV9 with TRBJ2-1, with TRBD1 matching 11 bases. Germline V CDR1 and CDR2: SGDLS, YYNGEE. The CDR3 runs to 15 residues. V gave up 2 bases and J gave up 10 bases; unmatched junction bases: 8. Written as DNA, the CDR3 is TGTGCCAGCAGCGTCGGACAGGGGGCACATTCCGAGCAGTTCTTC. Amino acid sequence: CASSVGQGAHSEQFF.